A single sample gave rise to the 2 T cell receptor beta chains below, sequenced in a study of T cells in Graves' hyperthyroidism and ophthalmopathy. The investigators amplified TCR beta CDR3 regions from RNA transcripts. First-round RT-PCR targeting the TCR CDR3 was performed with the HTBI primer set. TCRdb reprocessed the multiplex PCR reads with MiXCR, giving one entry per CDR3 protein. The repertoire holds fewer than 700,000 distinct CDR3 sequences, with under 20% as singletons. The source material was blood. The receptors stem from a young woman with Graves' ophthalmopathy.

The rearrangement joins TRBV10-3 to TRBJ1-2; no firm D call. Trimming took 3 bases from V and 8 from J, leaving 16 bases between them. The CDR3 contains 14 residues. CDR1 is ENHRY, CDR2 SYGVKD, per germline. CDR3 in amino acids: CAISDKPPDWGYTF. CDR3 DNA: TGTGCCATCAGTGATAAGCCGCCGGACTGGGGCTACACCTTC.

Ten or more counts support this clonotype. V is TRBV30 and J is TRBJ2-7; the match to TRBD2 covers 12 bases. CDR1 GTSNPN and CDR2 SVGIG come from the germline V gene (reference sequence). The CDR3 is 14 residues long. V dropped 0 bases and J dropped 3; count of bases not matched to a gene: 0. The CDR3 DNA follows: TGTGCCTGGAGTGTACTAGCGGGGGGCTACGAGCAGTACTTC. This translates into CAWSVLAGGYEQYF.